Listed below are T cell receptor beta chains from one sample, sequenced in a study of blood T cell repertoires in COVID-19. Sequencing was performed with immunoSEQ multiplex PCR; in TCRdb, only in-frame clones are kept and a portion is missing. Among about 130,000 clones listed, roughly 80% were seen once. Sequenced input: peripheral blood. The source of these receptors is a woman in her 30s who had recovered from COVID-19. CDR3s include the opening cysteine and the closing phenylalanine or tryptophan. The D gene is left open where the match is weak. Expanded clones are given a class, and other clones once, few, many or no size at all.

D gene | clone size | J gene | V gene | CDR3 DNA | CDR3 protein
NA | few | TRBJ2-7 | TRBV9 | TGTGCCAGCAGCCCTAAACAGGGTACGTCCTACGAGCAGTACTTC | CASSPKQGTSYEQYF
TRBD1 | NA | TRBJ2-5 | TRBV15 | TGTGCCACCAGCAGAGATTTGAGGGGCGCAGGGGGAACGGAGACCCAGTACTTC | CATSRDLRGAGGTETQYF
TRBD2 | few | TRBJ2-2 | TRBV23-1 | TGCGCCAGCAGTCCTTACGCGGGAGGAACCGGGGAGCTGTTTTTT | CASSPYAGGTGELFF
TRBD1 | NA | TRBJ2-3 | TRBV18 | TGTGCCAGCTCGCCACCGGGACAGGGGGCTTTTGGCGATACGCAGTATTTT | CASSPPGQGAFGDTQYF
TRBD2 | NA | TRBJ2-7 | TRBV5-6 | TGTGCCAGCAGCTTATTGCCTAGCGGGAGGAGCGAGCAGTACTTC | CASSLLPSGRSEQYF
TRBD2 | NA | TRBJ2-1 | TRBV5-1 | TGCGCCAGCAGCAGCCCGGGACTAGGGGCTGGCAATGAGCAGTTCTTC | CASSSPGLGAGNEQFF
TRBD1 | few | TRBJ1-2 | TRBV11-2 | TGTGCCAGCAGTTTGAATGGACAGGGTATCATTTATGGCTACACCTTC | CASSLNGQGIIYGYTF
NA | NA | TRBJ1-5 | TRBV19 | TGTGCCACCACGAACCCCGGTGAGAATCAGCCCCAGCATTTT | CATTNPGENQPQHF
TRBD2 | NA | TRBJ2-1 | TRBV15 | TGTGCCACCAGCAGAGATCGACTAGCGGGAGTATCCTACAATGAGCAGTTCTTC | CATSRDRLAGVSYNEQFF
NA | NA | TRBJ2-4 | TRBV20-1 | TGCAGCCAGGGTAGGGAAAACATTCAGTACTTC | CSQGRENIQYF
NA | NA | TRBJ2-2 | TRBV4-1 | TGCGCCAGCAGCCCCCGGGGGTCGAAGGTGGACACCGGGGAGCTGTTTTTT | CASSPRGSKVDTGELFF
NA | NA | TRBJ2-5 | TRBV9 | TGTGCCAGCAGCGTAAATAGCCGGGGAGAGACCCAGTACTTC | CASSVNSRGETQYF
NA | few | TRBJ1-1 | TRBV5-5 | TGTGCCAGCAGCTTGTTCGGTGTTGAAGCTTTCTTT | CASSLFGVEAFF
NA | NA | TRBJ1-4 | TRBV5-6 | TGTGCCAGCAGCTTGAGTGAGGGAGGCGAACTGTTTTTT | CASSLSEGGELFF
NA | NA | TRBJ1-1 | TRBV18 | TGTGCCAGCGCAGAGGGATTAACGAACACTGAAGCTTTCTTT | CASAEGLTNTEAFF
NA | NA | TRBJ1-6 | TRBV5-1 | TGCGCCAGCAGCTTGGGTGACAGGAGCCCGAATTCACCCCTCCACTTT | CASSLGDRSPNSPLHF
TRBD1 | NA | TRBJ1-1 | TRBV7-9 | TGTGCCAGCAGCTACAGGGGGAACACTGAAGCTTTCTTT | CASSYRGNTEAFF
NA | few | TRBJ1-1 | TRBV11-2 | TGTGCCAGCAGCTCCCGTGGGGGGTTGCGGGGGGACACTGAAGCTTTCTTT | CASSSRGGLRGDTEAFF
TRBD2 | NA | TRBJ2-2 | TRBV20-1 | TGCAGTGCTAGTTCCTTAGCGGGGGGCGGGAGCGGGGAGCTGTTTTTT | CSASSLAGGGSGELFF
TRBD1 | NA | TRBJ2-7 | TRBV3-1/TRBV3-2 | TGTGCCAGCAGCCGGACCGGGACAGGGGTAGTTAACGAGCAGTACTTC | CASSRTGTGVVNEQYF
NA | NA | TRBJ1-1 | TRBV3-1/TRBV3-2 | TGTGCCAGCAGCCAAGACTCGAGGATCCAAGCTTTCTTT | CASSQDSRIQAFF
TRBD1 | NA | TRBJ2-7 | TRBV5-1 | TGCGCCAGCAGCCCGGGACAGGGGCTAGCCTACGAGCAGTACTTC | CASSPGQGLAYEQYF
NA | few | TRBJ1-2 | TRBV11-2 | TGTGCCAGCAGCTTAGATCTCGGCAGGGACTATGGCTACACCTTC | CASSLDLGRDYGYTF
NA | NA | TRBJ2-3 | TRBV21-1 | TGTGCCAGCAGCAAAGAAGGACTAGCGGGGCGCGATACGCAGTATTTT | CASSKEGLAGRDTQYF
NA | NA | TRBJ1-1 | TRBV12-3/TRBV12-4 | TGTGCCAGCAGTTTAGGAGGAGATACTGAAGCTTTCTTT | CASSLGGDTEAFF
NA | once | TRBJ2-7 | TRBV27 | TGTGCCAGCAGCTCCGACAGATTTTCCTACGAGCAGTACTTC | CASSSDRFSYEQYF
TRBD2 | NA | TRBJ2-7 | TRBV6-5 | TGTGCCAGCAGAACTAGCGGGAGGAACGAGCAGTACTTC | CASRTSGRNEQYF
TRBD2 | NA | TRBJ2-1 | TRBV18 | TGTGCCAGCTCACCACCAAGCCTAGCGGGAAATGAGCAGTTCTTC | CASSPPSLAGNEQFF
NA | NA | TRBJ2-5 | TRBV2 | TGTGCCAGCCGGTACCAAGAGACCCAGTACTTC | CASRYQETQYF
TRBD1 | NA | TRBJ1-1 | TRBV19 | TGTGCCAGTAGTATAGATCAGGGGGCGGGCACTGAAGCTTTCTTT | CASSIDQGAGTEAFF
TRBD1 | NA | TRBJ1-6 | TRBV5-3 | TGTGCCAGAAGCTTGGCATTTACAGGGGCCCGGAATTCACCCCTCCACTTT | CARSLAFTGARNSPLHF
TRBD2 | NA | TRBJ2-1 | TRBV6-5 | TGTGCCAGCAGTTCATTTGCTAGCGGAAGGAATGAGCAGTTCTTC | CASSSFASGRNEQFF
NA | NA | TRBJ2-7 | TRBV19 | TGTGCCAGTAGTATAGCCCCGGCGGCCAACTACGAGCAGTACTTC | CASSIAPAANYEQYF
NA | NA | TRBJ2-1 | TRBV10-1 | TGCGCCAGCAGTGAAGGTGGGGCAGGACCTTACAATGAGCAGTTCTTC | CASSEGGAGPYNEQFF
TRBD2 | NA | TRBJ2-1 | TRBV24-1 | TGTGCCACCAGTGACCGTACTAGCGGGGGTCTCAATGAGCAGTTCTTC | CATSDRTSGGLNEQFF
NA | NA | TRBJ1-5 | TRBV6-2/TRBV6-3 | TGTGCCAGCAGTTACAGCCGGGGTTATAGCAATCAGCCCCAGCATTTT | CASSYSRGYSNQPQHF
TRBD1 | once | TRBJ1-4 | TRBV14 | TGTGCCAGCAGCCGTCGTGGGACAGGGATCGAAAAACTGTTTTTT | CASSRRGTGIEKLFF
NA | NA | TRBJ2-3 | TRBV5-6 | TGTGCCAGCAGCTTGTACACTAGCATCAGCACAGATACGCAGTATTTT | CASSLYTSISTDTQYF
TRBD1 | NA | TRBJ1-1 | TRBV30 | TGTGCCTGGAGTGCCGGGACAGGGGAGAAAGCTTTCTTT | CAWSAGTGEKAFF
NA | once | TRBJ1-4 | TRBV5-1 | TGCGCCAGCAGCTTGGGGCAGGGCGAAAGAAAACTGTTTTTT | CASSLGQGERKLFF
NA | NA | TRBJ1-4 | TRBV5-5 | TGTGCCAGCAGCTTGACAACAACTAATGAAAAACTGTTTTTT | CASSLTTTNEKLFF
TRBD1 | NA | TRBJ2-7 | TRBV10-3 | TGTGCCGCACAATCAGGGACAGCCTACGAGCAGTACTTC | CAAQSGTAYEQYF
NA | once | TRBJ2-5 | TRBV6-2/TRBV6-3 | TGTGCCAGCAGTTACCCTCAGGGGAAAAACCAAGAGACCCAGTACTTC | CASSYPQGKNQETQYF
NA | NA | TRBJ1-1 | TRBV6-2/TRBV6-3 | TGTGCCAGCAGTGCAGGTGCTAATGAAGCTTTCTTT | CASSAGANEAFF
NA | NA | TRBJ1-1 | TRBV29-1 | TGCAGCGTTGAACCGGGTGGGACTGAAGCTTTCTTT | CSVEPGGTEAFF
TRBD1 | NA | TRBJ2-2 | TRBV11-2 | TGTGCCAGCAGCTGGACAGGGCCCGGGGAGCTGTTTTTT | CASSWTGPGELFF